This T cell receptor beta chain was sequenced for a study of OX40 agonist ivuxolimab in advanced cancers. Study in general: At 0.01 to 10 mg/kg, ivuxolimab was administered intravenously to patients every 2 weeks.

The study sampled blood at baseline, cycle 4 day 1, and cycle 7 day 1. Profiling relied on immunoSEQ multiplex PCR, and the TCRdb table lists in-frame clones only, not all of them. The sample has fewer than 30,000 clones; around 80% are singletons. Trimming shortened V by 0 bases and J by 9 bases, and 16 bases separated the two germline ends. Per germline, CDR1 SGDLS and CDR2 YYNGEE. The CDR3 consists of 15 residues. The sequenced sample was CD4+ or CD8+ T cells sorted from blood, obtained in a trial of the OX40 agonist ivuxolimab. The gene calls are TRBV9 and TRBJ2-1, with D uncertain. The receptor's source is an adult with an advanced solid tumor such as melanoma, head and neck, liver or kidney cancer. The CDR3 DNA sequence: TGTGCCAGCAGCGTAGTTCTAGGGAATAGCATTGAGCAGTTCTTC. It specifies CASSVVLGNSIEQFF. Full variable domain (remainder filled in from reference TRBV9 and TRBJ2-1): DSGVTQTPKHLITATGQRVTLRCSPRSGDLSVYWYQQSLDQGLQFLIQYYNGEERAKGNILERFSAQQFPDLHSELNLSSLELGDSALYFCASSVVLGNSIEQFFGPGTRLTVL.